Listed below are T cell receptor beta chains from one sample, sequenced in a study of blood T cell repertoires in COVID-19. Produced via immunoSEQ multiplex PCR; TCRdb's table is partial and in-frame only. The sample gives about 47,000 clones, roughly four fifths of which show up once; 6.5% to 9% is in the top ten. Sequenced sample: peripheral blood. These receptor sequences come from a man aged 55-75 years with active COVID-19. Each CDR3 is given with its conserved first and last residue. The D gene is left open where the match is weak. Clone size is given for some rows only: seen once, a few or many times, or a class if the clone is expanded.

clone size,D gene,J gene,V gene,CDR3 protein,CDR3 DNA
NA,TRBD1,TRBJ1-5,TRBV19,CASSIDLRIGTGSNQPQHF,TGTGCCAGTAGTATAGATCTGCGTATAGGGACAGGAAGCAATCAGCCCCAGCATTTT
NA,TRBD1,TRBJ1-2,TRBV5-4,CASSAALRDRAYGYTF,TGTGCCAGCAGCGCAGCTCTCCGGGACAGGGCTTATGGCTACACCTTC
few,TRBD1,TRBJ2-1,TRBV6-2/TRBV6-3,CASSFQPEGAEQFF,TGTGCCAGCAGTTTCCAACCCGAGGGGGCTGAGCAGTTCTTC
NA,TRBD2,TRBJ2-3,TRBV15,CATSDALLAGVRDTQYF,TGTGCCACCAGCGATGCTTTGCTAGCGGGGGTCCGAGATACGCAGTATTTT
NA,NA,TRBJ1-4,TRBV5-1,CASSLDGRATNEKLFF,TGCGCCAGCAGCTTGGATGGGCGGGCAACTAATGAAAAACTGTTTTTT
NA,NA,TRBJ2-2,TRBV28,CASSLQTVMNTGELFF,TGTGCCAGCAGTTTGCAGACAGTGATGAACACCGGGGAGCTGTTTTTT
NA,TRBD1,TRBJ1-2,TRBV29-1,CSAATGSYGYTF,TGCAGCGCCGCGACAGGGAGCTATGGCTACACCTTC
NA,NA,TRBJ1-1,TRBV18,CASSPRRTDEAFF,TGTGCCAGCTCACCCAGAAGGACAGATGAAGCTTTCTTT
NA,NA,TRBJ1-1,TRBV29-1,CSVVVLEAFF,TGCAGCGTTGTAGTGTTAGAAGCTTTCTTT
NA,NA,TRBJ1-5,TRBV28,CASRLTRPHIHQPQHF,TGTGCCAGCAGACTAACTAGGCCCCATATCCATCAGCCCCAGCATTTT
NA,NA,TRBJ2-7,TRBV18,CASSPPNGQGQYF,TGTGCCAGCTCACCACCCAACGGACAAGGGCAGTACTTC
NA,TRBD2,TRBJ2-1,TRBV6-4,CASTGGGNEQFF,TGTGCCAGCACCGGGGGAGGGAATGAGCAGTTCTTC
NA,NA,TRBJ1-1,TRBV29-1,CSVESYTGPNTEAFF,TGCAGCGTTGAGTCTTATACAGGGCCGAACACTGAAGCTTTCTTT
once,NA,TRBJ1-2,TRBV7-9,CASSQTGDYGYTF,TGTGCCAGCAGCCAGACGGGGGACTATGGCTACACCTTC
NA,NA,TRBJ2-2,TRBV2,CASRWGDTGELFF,TGTGCCAGCAGGTGGGGGGACACCGGGGAGCTGTTTTTT
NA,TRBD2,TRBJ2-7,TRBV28,CASSSWLAGGEQYF,TGTGCCAGCAGTTCCTGGCTAGCGGGGGGAGAGCAGTACTTC
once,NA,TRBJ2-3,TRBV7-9,CASSFRGDTQYF,TGTGCCAGCAGTTTCAGGGGAGATACGCAGTATTTT
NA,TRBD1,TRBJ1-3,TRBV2,CASSGTGNSGNTIYF,TGTGCCAGCAGTGGGACAGGGAACTCTGGAAACACCATATATTTT
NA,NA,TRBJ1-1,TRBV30,CAWSKRNTEAFF,TGTGCCTGGAGTAAGAGGAACACTGAAGCTTTCTTT
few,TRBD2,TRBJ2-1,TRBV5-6,CASSSRRLAGVFNEQFF,TGTGCCAGCAGCTCTAGACGACTAGCGGGAGTTTTCAATGAGCAGTTCTTC
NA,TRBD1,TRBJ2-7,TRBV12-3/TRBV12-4,CASSLTGVEQYF,TGTGCCAGCAGTCTTACAGGGGTCGAGCAGTACTTC
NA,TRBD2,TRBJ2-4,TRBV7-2,CASSLARLAGGPGGNIQYF,TGTGCCAGCAGCTTAGCGAGACTAGCGGGAGGGCCGGGAGGGAACATTCAGTACTTC
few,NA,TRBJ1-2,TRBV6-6,CASSHRGLARANYGYTF,TGTGCCAGCAGTCACCGAGGCCTCGCACGTGCCAACTATGGCTACACCTTC
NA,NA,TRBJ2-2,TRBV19,CASSLLFGANTGELFF,TGTGCCAGTAGTCTCCTTTTTGGAGCGAACACCGGGGAGCTGTTTTTT
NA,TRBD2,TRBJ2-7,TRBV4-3,CASSQVPSSGGAYEQYF,TGCGCCAGCAGCCAAGTTCCGTCCAGCGGGGGGGCCTACGAGCAGTACTTC
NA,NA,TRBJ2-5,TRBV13,CASSLANQETQYF,TGTGCCAGCAGCTTAGCCAACCAAGAGACCCAGTACTTC
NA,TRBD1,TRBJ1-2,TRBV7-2,CASSRTGTANYGYTF,TGTGCCAGCAGCAGGACAGGGACAGCTAACTATGGCTACACCTTC
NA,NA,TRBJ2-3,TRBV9,CASSEEGYTQYF,TGTGCCAGCAGCGAGGAGGGTTATACGCAGTATTTT
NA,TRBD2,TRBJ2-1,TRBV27,CASSPWTSGYEQFF,TGTGCCAGCAGTCCCTGGACTAGCGGGTATGAGCAGTTCTTC
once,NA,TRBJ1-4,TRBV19,CASNSRGGSEEKLFF,TGTGCCAGTAACTCTAGGGGAGGGTCTGAGGAAAAACTGTTTTTT